A single sample gave rise to the 12 T cell receptor beta chains below, sequenced in a study of T cells expressing NK-cell markers (dated by TCRdb to about 2020). Library preparation employed 5' RACE. Data came from an Illumina HiSeq 2000. Following reprocessing of the reads by TCRdb, the data hold one row per CDR3 protein sequence and no DNA is available. The table for this sample shows tens of thousands of distinct CDR3 sequences. The ten largest clones add up to about 60% of the sample. Sequencing was carried out using blood T cells: a sorted CD56 or NKG2C T cell subset, CD4+ or CD8+ T cells, or bulk PBMC T cells (not recorded which). These TCRs come from a woman aged 18-70 years in good health.

V is TRBV24-1 and J is TRBJ1-1. The CDR3 is 13 amino acids. The germline gives CDR1 KGHDR, CDR2 SFDVKD. The CDR3 here is CATRAGAGTEAFF.

The chain couples TRBV7-9 to TRBJ1-1. From germline, CDR1 is SEHNR and CDR2 FQNEAQ (reference sequence). CDR3 length: 12 amino acids. CDR3 residues: CASSSGTTEAFF. The full variable domain, completed using reference TRBV7-9 and TRBJ1-1, is DTGVSQNPRHKITKRGQNVTFRCDPISEHNRLYWYRQTLGQGPEFLTYFQNEAQLEKSRLLSDRFSAERPKGSFSTLEIQRTEQGDSAMYLCASSSGTTEAFFGQGTRLTVV.

This chain joins TRBV4-1 and TRBJ1-5. The CDR3 totals 15 residues. In germline, CDR1 is MGHRA, CDR2 YSYEKL. CDR3 residues: CASSQEFAGNQPQHF.

The chain carries TRBV7-9 and TRBJ2-2; TCRdb returns TRBD1, unconfirmable since there is no DNA. Germline loops: CDR1 SEHNR, CDR2 FQNEAQ (reference sequence). This CDR3 contains 16 residues. CDR3 residues: CASSPAGGGSTGELFF.

The CDR3 reads CASSFRQITYEQYF. V is TRBV11-2 and J is TRBJ2-7; the TRBD1 assignment by TCRdb is unverifiable without DNA. Germline CDR1 is SGHAT and CDR2 is FQNNGV. The CDR3 runs 14 residues.

The CDR3 sequence: CASSQLRGLNTEAFF. V is TRBV4-2 and J is TRBJ1-1; TCRdb's D call, TRBD1, is unchecked because there is no DNA. This CDR3 comprises 15 residues. In germline, CDR1 is LGHNA, CDR2 YNFKEQ.

The chain has TRBV7-3 and TRBJ2-7; TCRdb outputs TRBD2, but without DNA this stays unchecked. Germline V gene sequence: CDR1 SGHTA, CDR2 FQGTGA. This CDR3 is 17 amino acids long. The CDR3 protein is CASSLGVPSGSRNEQYF.

The rearrangement links TRBV9 to TRBJ2-1; the D call from TCRdb, TRBD1, cannot be confirmed without DNA. The CDR3 runs to 16 residues. Germline V gives CDR1 SGDLS, CDR2 YYNGEE. This chain's CDR3 is CASSHYGTGTYNEQFF.

The chain carries TRBV6-5 and TRBJ2-1. CDR1 is MNHEY and CDR2 is SVGAGI in the germline V gene. The CDR3 consists of 15 residues. The CDR3 loop is CASSYSSSSYNEQFF.

V gene TRBV27 combines with J gene TRBJ2-7. This CDR3 has 13 residues. Germline CDR1 MNHEY, CDR2 SMNVEV (reference sequence). The CDR3 protein is CASSLSAVDEQYF.

The chain joins TRBV15 to TRBJ2-7; the TCRdb call, TRBD2, lacks DNA for checking. CDR1 and CDR2 (germline): LNHNV, YYDKDF (reference sequence). CDR3 length: 17 amino acids. The CDR3 loop is CATSRDRLAASSYEQYF.

The V gene is TRBV24-1, the J gene TRBJ2-1; TCRdb selects TRBD1, and the lack of DNA leaves this call unchecked. The V gene's germline CDR1 is KGHDR and CDR2 SFDVKD. The CDR3 covers 16 residues. This chain's CDR3 is CATSDFLGAAYNEQFF.